This TCR beta chain was identified in a study of follicular helper T cells after annual influenza vaccination. V was trimmed by 0 bases and J by 5 bases, leaving 13 bases between them. Germline CDR1 is SGHAT and CDR2 is FQNNGV. The CDR3 has 15 amino acids. Generated by immunoSEQ multiplex PCR, the TCRdb table keeps only in-frame clones and is missing some. There are about 10,000 clones in the sample; about 85% occur only once, and around 3.6% lies in the top ten. Noted time point: 2015-2016 season, pre-vaccination. This TCR was recovered from an adult who received the influenza vaccine. The material sequenced was CXCR5+ CD38- circulating T follicular helper cells from blood, taken on the day of influenza vaccination. The subset: circulating Tfh, non-naive CD4+CXCR5+PD-1+ (ICOS+CD38+ or ICOS-CD38-). The V gene is TRBV11-2, the J gene TRBJ2-5; possible D gene TRBD1, 7 bases. In DNA form, the CDR3 reads TGTGCCAGCAGCTTAGACCAGGGGGGCAGGGAGACCCAGTACTTC. Its protein product is CASSLDQGGRETQYF.